Here is one TCR beta chain with its context. These data come from a study of blood T cell repertoires in COVID-19. Study-wide context: Donors in the United States, Italy and Spain gave samples during acute or convalescent COVID-19. PBMCs, B-cell-depleted T cells, or T cells provided the cDNA or gDNA that made up the material.

Participants were aged roughly 18 to 90 years, lived in over 20 US areas, and enrolled virtually. Self-reported history from a screening survey and questionnaire set each donor's cohort. Profiled with immunoSEQ multiplex PCR; TCRdb holds only in-frame clones, not every one. This sample has 300,000 to 500,000 clones, with around 87% found just once. The V gene lost 3 bases and the J gene lost 0 bases, with 12 bases spanning the gap. The CDR3 sequence is 14 residues long. CDR1 is SQVTM, CDR2 ANQGSEA, per germline. The gene calls are TRBV29-1 and TRBJ2-7, with D perhaps TRBD2 (7 bases). This TCR was sampled from a woman aged 25 to 39 with acute COVID-19. The specimen sequenced was PBMCs or T cells enriched from blood (not recorded which). CDR3 coding DNA: TGCAGCGTTGAGGGGGGGCACCTCTCCTACGAGCAGTACTTC. It yields the protein CSVEGGHLSYEQYF.